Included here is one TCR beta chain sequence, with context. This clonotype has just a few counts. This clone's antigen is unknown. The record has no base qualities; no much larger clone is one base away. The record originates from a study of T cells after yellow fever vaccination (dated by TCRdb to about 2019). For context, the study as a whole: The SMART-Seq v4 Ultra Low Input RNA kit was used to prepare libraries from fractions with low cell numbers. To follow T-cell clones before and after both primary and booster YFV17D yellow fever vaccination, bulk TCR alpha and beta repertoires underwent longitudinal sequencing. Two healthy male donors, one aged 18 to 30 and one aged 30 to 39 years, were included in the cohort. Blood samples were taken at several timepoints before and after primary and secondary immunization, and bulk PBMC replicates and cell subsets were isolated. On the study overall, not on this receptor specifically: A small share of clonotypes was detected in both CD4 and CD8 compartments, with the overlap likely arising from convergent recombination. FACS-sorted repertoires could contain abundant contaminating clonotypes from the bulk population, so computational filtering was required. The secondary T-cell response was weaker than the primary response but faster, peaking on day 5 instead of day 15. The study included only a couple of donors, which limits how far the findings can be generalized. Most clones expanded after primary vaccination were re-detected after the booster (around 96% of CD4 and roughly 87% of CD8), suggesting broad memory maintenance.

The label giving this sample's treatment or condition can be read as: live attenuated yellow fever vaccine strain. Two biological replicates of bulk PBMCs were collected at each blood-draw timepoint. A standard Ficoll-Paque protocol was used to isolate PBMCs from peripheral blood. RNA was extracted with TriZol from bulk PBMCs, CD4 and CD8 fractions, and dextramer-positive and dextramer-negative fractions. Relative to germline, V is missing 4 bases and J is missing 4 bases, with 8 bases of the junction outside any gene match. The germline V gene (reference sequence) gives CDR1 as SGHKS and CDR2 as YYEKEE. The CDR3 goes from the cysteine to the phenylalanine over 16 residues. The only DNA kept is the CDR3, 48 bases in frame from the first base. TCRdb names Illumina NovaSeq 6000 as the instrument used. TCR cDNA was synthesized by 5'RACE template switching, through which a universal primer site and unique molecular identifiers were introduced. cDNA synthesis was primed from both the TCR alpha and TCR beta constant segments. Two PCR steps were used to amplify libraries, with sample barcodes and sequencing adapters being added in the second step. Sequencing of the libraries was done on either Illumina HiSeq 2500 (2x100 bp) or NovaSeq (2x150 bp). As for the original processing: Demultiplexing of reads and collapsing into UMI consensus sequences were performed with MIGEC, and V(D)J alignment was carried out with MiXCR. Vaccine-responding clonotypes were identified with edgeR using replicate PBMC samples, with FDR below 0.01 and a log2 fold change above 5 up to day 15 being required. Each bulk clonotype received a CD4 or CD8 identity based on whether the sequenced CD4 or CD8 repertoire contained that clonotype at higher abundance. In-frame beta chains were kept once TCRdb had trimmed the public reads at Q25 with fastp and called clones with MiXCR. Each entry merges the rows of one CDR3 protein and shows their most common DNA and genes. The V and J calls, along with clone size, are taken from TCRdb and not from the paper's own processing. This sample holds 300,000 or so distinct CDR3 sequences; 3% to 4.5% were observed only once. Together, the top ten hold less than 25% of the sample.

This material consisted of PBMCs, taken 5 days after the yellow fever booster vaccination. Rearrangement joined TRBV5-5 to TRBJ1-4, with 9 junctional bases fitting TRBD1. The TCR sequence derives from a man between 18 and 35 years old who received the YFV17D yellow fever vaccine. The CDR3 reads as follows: CASSGYPGQGNEKLFF. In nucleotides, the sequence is TGTGCCAGCAGCGGATATCCGGGACAGGGTAATGAAAAACTGTTTTTT.